The 5 T cell receptor beta chains reported below all come from one sample, sequenced in a study of T-cell memory formation after mild COVID-19. TCRdb reprocessed the 5' RACE reads with MiXCR, giving one entry per CDR3 protein. The table includes about 340,000 distinct CDR3 sequences, approximately 15% detected once. The sequenced sample consisted of PBMCs or a T cell subset sorted from them (not recorded which). These receptors were obtained from a man between 18 and 35 years old who had mild COVID-19 (a few samples of this study predate the infection). Cell type and time point are not known.

J is TRBJ2-1 and V is TRBV11-3, with D possibly TRBD2 on 7 matching bases. The CDR3 consists of 15 residues. Deletions cut 4 bases from V and 4 bases from J, with 14 bases between. CDR1 and CDR2 from the germline V gene are SGHNT and YENEEA. The CDR3, as DNA: TGTGCCAGCAGCTCAGGGAGGGGGTTTTACAATGAGCAGTTCTTC. It encodes CASSSGRGFYNEQFF.

This clonotype was seen a few times. This sequence joins TRBV4-2 and TRBJ2-7; 7 nucleotides match TRBD1. V dropped 4 bases and J dropped 6; count of bases not matched to a gene: 3. The length of the CDR3 is 12 residues. Per the germline V gene, CDR1 is LGHNA and CDR2 is YNFKEQ. The CDR3 nucleotides are TGTGCCAGCAGCCCCACAGGGGTCGAGCAGTACTTC. As protein: CASSPTGVEQYF.

The chain couples TRBV5-4 to TRBJ2-3; D is possibly TRBD2 (5 bases). There are 15 residues in the CDR3. V lost 2 bases, J lost 3 bases, and 13 bases lay in between. CDR1 and CDR2 from the germline V gene are SGHNT and YYREEE (reference sequence). CDR3: CASSLNGVGTDTQYF. CDR3 sequence (DNA): TGTGCCAGCAGCTTAAACGGGGTGGGGACAGATACGCAGTATTTT.

This clonotype has just a few counts. This chain links TRBV10-3 with TRBJ2-7; D not resolved. The germline V and J ends were trimmed by 3 bases and 4 bases, with 4 bases remaining between them. CDR1 ENHRY and CDR2 SYGVKD come from the germline V gene. This CDR3 has 11 amino acids. The CDR3 coding sequence is TGTGCCATCAGTGAAGGGTACGAGCAGTACTTC. Translation gives CAISEGYEQYF.

The V gene is TRBV7-9, the J gene TRBJ2-5, with 7 nucleotides matching TRBD2. The CDR3 consists of 16 residues. Germline lookup yields CDR1 SEHNR and CDR2 FQNEAQ (reference sequence). J lost 0 bases, V lost 5 bases, and 9 bases had no gene match. CDR3 loop: CASSPTLGGYQETQYF. The CDR3, as DNA: TGTGCCAGCAGCCCCACCTTGGGGGGGTACCAAGAGACCCAGTACTTC.